These 18 T cell receptor beta chains came from one sample sequenced in a study of response to subunit inactivated influenza vaccine. MiXCR, applied by TCRdb to the RT-PCR reads, yields one record per CDR3 protein. The table lists approximately 530,000 distinct CDR3 sequences, around 8% of them singletons, with 13% in the top ten. Sequencing was performed on PBMCs from blood, taken about 23 months after vaccination. The source of these receptors is a man aged 45-69 years who received an inactivated influenza vaccine.

The rearrangement uses TRBV6-2 or TRBV6-3 and TRBJ2-2; 8 positions agree with TRBD1. This CDR3 has 15 amino acids. Trimming removed 6 bases from V and 1 base from J; junction bases left unmatched: 4. Germline CDR1 and CDR2: MNHEY and SVGEGT. CDR3 in amino acids: CASRSGQVNTGELFF. CDR3 nucleotides: TGTGCCAGCAGGTCGGGACAGGTGAACACCGGGGAGCTGTTTTTT.

This clonotype has ten or more counts. The rearrangement uses TRBV7-9 and TRBJ1-3; maybe TRBD1 (5 bases). The CDR3 is 17 amino acids. The V gene's germline CDR1 is SEHNR and CDR2 FQNEAQ (reference sequence). The V end was cut by 4 bases, the J end by 4 bases, with 20 bases between. In DNA form, the CDR3 reads TGTGCCAGCAGCTCCGTACAGGCACGCCTGGGCGGAAACACCATATATTTT. It translates to CASSSVQARLGGNTIYF.

This clonotype was observed at least ten times. The chain uses TRBV20-1 and TRBJ2-1, with 11 bases matching TRBD2. The V gene end was trimmed by 6 bases and the J gene end by 8 bases; junction bases not matched to a gene: 12. This CDR3 spans 15 amino acids. Germline assignment: CDR1 DFQATT and CDR2 SNEGSKA (reference sequence). The CDR3, as DNA: TGCAGTGCCCCCGAGGGTAGCGGGAGGGCCGATGAGCAGTTCTTC. Translating gives CSAPEGSGRADEQFF.

This clonotype was counted only a few times. This chain links TRBV6-1 with TRBJ2-7; D call uncertain. Germline values: CDR1 MNHNS, CDR2 SASEGT. Trimming left V 5 bases short and J 3 bases short, with 14 bases between. CDR3 size: 14 residues. CDR3 sequence: CASSLRQEGYEQYF. CDR3 in DNA: TGTGCCAGCAGTCTAAGACAAGAAGGCTACGAGCAGTACTTC.

Ten or more counts support this clonotype. J is TRBJ2-5 and V is TRBV6-1, with no clear D. Trimming left V 2 bases short and J 2 bases short, with 6 bases between. Germline V CDR1 and CDR2: MNHNS, SASEGT. The CDR3 runs to 13 residues. CDR3 bases: TGTGCCAGCAGTGAATGGTTTCAAGAGACCCAGTACTTC. This encodes CASSEWFQETQYF.

This clonotype came up many times. This chain's CDR3 is CASSLWAGEGVNSPLHF. Here the CDR3 DNA reads TGTGCCAGCAGTTTATGGGCGGGGGAAGGCGTTAATTCACCCCTCCACTTT. The chain combines TRBV12-3 or TRBV12-4 with TRBJ1-6, with D possibly matching TRBD1 (5 bases). V was cut by 2 bases and J by 6 bases, with 17 bases left in between. The CDR3 has 17 residues.

The V call is TRBV12-3 or TRBV12-4, the J call TRBJ2-6; TRBD1 matches at 7 bases. The V and J ends lost 0 bases and 0 bases, in that order; junction bases with no gene match: 11. CDR3 length equals 20 residues. CDR3 residues: CASSLALPGGIYSGANVLTF. As DNA, the CDR3 is TGTGCCAGCAGTTTAGCGCTCCCAGGGGGAATCTACTCTGGGGCCAACGTCCTGACTTTC.

The J gene is TRBJ1-2, the V gene TRBV21-1; the table assigns TRBD1, which was not confirmed against the DNA. TRBV21-1 is an annotated pseudogene. The CDR3 is 17 amino acids. The CDR3 spells CASSRPGQGLKGCVYTF. Written as DNA, the CDR3 is TGTGCCAGCAGCAGACCGGGACAGGGGCTTAAGGGCTGCGTCTACACCTTC.

This clonotype was seen a handful of times. V and J are TRBV7-6 and TRBJ1-1; 11 bases line up with TRBD1. J lost 3 bases, V lost 2 bases, and 14 bases had no gene match. Germline V gene data show CDR1 as SGHVS and CDR2 as FNYEAQ. This CDR3 spans 19 amino acids. The chain's CDR3 is CASSLMGGQGAVGYTEAFF. CDR3 DNA: TGTGCCAGCAGCTTAATGGGTGGACAGGGGGCCGTAGGGTACACTGAAGCTTTCTTT.

In this sample, this clonotype turned up many times. The V and J genes are TRBV4-2 and TRBJ1-1; D gene uncertain. Trimming stripped 5 bases from V and 2 bases from J, with 6 bases between. Germline V gene sequence: CDR1 LGHNA, CDR2 YNFKEQ. The CDR3 runs 12 residues. The DNA of the CDR3 is TGTGCCAGCAGCGGCGTAAACACTGAAGCTTTCTTT. This translates into CASSGVNTEAFF.

The chain employs TRBV6-1 and TRBJ2-1, with D possibly TRBD1 on 6 matching bases. The CDR3 extends over 15 amino acids. V lost 2 bases, J lost 2 bases, and 10 bases lay in between. CDR1 and CDR2 (germline): MNHNS, SASEGT. CDR3: CASSELRGTYNEQFF. CDR3 in DNA: TGTGCCAGCAGTGAACTCAGGGGAACCTACAATGAGCAGTTCTTC.

This clonotype has ten or more counts. J is TRBJ2-3 and V is TRBV4-2; D is unclear. Germline CDR1 LGHNA, CDR2 YNFKEQ. This CDR3 has 14 residues. Trimming pared 5 bases from V and 0 bases from J, leaving 9 bases between. The CDR3 region is CASSAFSSTDTQYF. The CDR3 bases are TGTGCCAGCAGCGCCTTCTCTAGCACAGATACGCAGTATTTT.

This clonotype was counted many times. This sequence joins TRBV14 and TRBJ2-7; D remains ambiguous. The CDR3 consists of 12 residues. Per germline, CDR1 SGHDN and CDR2 FVKESK. V lost 0 bases, J lost 3 bases, and 3 bases lay in between. The CDR3 DNA is TGTGCCAGCAGCCAAGAGAGCTACGAGCAGTACTTC. Translated: CASSQESYEQYF. The full variable domain, its missing parts supplied by reference TRBV14 and TRBJ2-7, is EAGVTQFPSHSVIEKGQTVTLRCDPISGHDNLYWYRRVMGKEIKFLLHFVKESKQDESGMPNNRFLAERTGGTYSTLKVQPAELEDSGVYFCASSQESYEQYFGPGTRLTVT.

In this sample, this clonotype turned up a few times. This chain connects TRBV7-3 to TRBJ2-3, with 12 nucleotides matching TRBD2. With V trimmed by 5 bases and J by 3 bases, 12 bases remained unmatched. The germline V gene has CDR1 SGHTA and CDR2 FQGTGA. CDR3 length equals 18 residues. CDR3 sequence: CASSLGLAGIAGTDTQYF. The CDR3 DNA is TGTGCCAGCAGCCTCGGACTAGCGGGGATAGCAGGGACAGATACGCAGTATTTT. The full variable domain, its missing parts supplied by reference TRBV7-3 and TRBJ2-3, is GAGVSQTPSNKVTEKGKYVELRCDPISGHTALYWYRQSLGQGPEFLIYFQGTGAADDSGLPNDRFFAVRPEGSVSTLKIQRTERGDSAVYLCASSLGLAGIAGTDTQYFGPGTRLTVL.

This clonotype was detected only a few times. This chain links TRBV13 with TRBJ2-7; the match to TRBD2 covers 7 bases. This CDR3 contains 15 residues. V shed 5 bases and J 2 bases; nucleotides not matched to a gene: 9. CDR1 and CDR2 (germline): PRHDT, FYEKMQ (reference sequence). CDR3 sequence reads: CASSNSGSGPYEQYF. The CDR3 coding sequence is TGTGCCAGCAGCAACTCGGGTAGCGGGCCCTACGAGCAGTACTTC.

The V call is TRBV9, the J call TRBJ1-2, with no clear D. Trimming shortened V by 4 bases and J by 3 bases, and 10 bases separated the two germline ends. The germline gives CDR1 SGDLS, CDR2 YYNGEE. The CDR3 runs 13 residues. CDR3 in amino acids: CASSIGQDYGYTF. The DNA for the CDR3 is TGTGCCAGCAGCATCGGGCAGGACTATGGCTACACCTTC.

Points on this clonotype: Germline and junction disagree at one end, which may indicate a read error. The chain recombines TRBV2 with TRBJ2-7, with TRBD2 matching 13 bases. CDR3 size: 13 residues. Looked up from germline, CDR1 is SNHLY and CDR2 is FYNNEI. CDR3 in DNA: TGTGCCGGCAGGACTAGCGGGAGCTACGAGCAGTACTTC. This codes for CAGRTSGSYEQYF. The full variable domain, completed using reference TRBV2 and TRBJ2-7, is EPEVTQTPSHQVTQMGQEVILRCVPISNHLYFYWYRQILGQKVEFLVSFYNNEISEKSEIFDDQFSVERPDGSNFTLKIRSTKLEDSAMYFCAGRTSGSYEQYFGPGTRLTVT.

This clonotype was seen many times. The V and J genes are TRBV11-2 and TRBJ2-5, with TRBD1 matching over 9 bases. J lost 2 bases, V lost 6 bases, and 10 bases had no gene match. Germline lookup yields CDR1 SGHAT and CDR2 FQNNGV. This CDR3 region has 16 residues. The CDR3 region is CASRETGGLGQETQYF. Written as DNA, the CDR3 is TGTGCCAGCAGAGAAACAGGGGGCTTAGGGCAAGAGACCCAGTACTTC.